This T cell receptor (beta chain) was identified in a study of early T cells in non-severe SARS-CoV-2 infection. Trimming took 3 bases from V and 9 from J, leaving 14 bases between them. Looked up from germline, CDR1 is DFQATT and CDR2 is SNEGSKA (reference sequence). This CDR3 is built from 12 residues. TCRdb used MiXCR to reprocess the 5' RACE reads, holding one entry per CDR3 protein. The sample consists of approximately 64,000 distinct CDR3 sequences, just over 20% of them appearing once. The receptor was isolated from an adult who was a healthcare worker with PCR-confirmed SARS-CoV-2 infection or an uninfected control (not recorded which). The chain joins TRBV20-1 to TRBJ1-1, with no clear D. This material consisted of whole blood, taken at baseline. CDR3 amino acids: CSASSRTPQAFF. The CDR3 DNA reads TGCAGTGCTAGTAGTAGAACGCCTCAAGCTTTCTTT.